This is a list of T cell receptor beta chains from one sample in a study of blood T cell repertoires in COVID-19. This table comes from immunoSEQ multiplex PCR, and its TCRdb copy is limited to in-frame clones, with some not included. The table shows 70,000 to 90,000 clones, with approximately 86% occurring only once. Specimen: peripheral blood. All receptors derive from a man between 60 and 75 years old with acute or convalescent COVID-19. Each CDR3 is given with its conserved first and last residue. Each record gives: clone size, J gene, D gene, V gene, CDR3 protein, CDR3 DNA. The D gene is left open where the match is weak. Not all rows give a size; the values are once, few, many and, for expanded clones, a class.

clone_size: .
j_call: TRBJ2-2
d_call: .
v_call: TRBV7-2
cdr3_aa: CASSHSASGELFF
cdr3_nt: TGTGCCAGCAGCCATAGCGCTAGCGGGGAGCTGTTTTTT

clone_size: .
j_call: TRBJ2-7
d_call: TRBD2
v_call: TRBV19
cdr3_aa: CASSTQAGGVYEQYF
cdr3_nt: TGTGCCAGTAGCACGCAAGCGGGGGGAGTCTACGAGCAGTACTTC

clone_size: .
j_call: TRBJ1-1
d_call: .
v_call: TRBV7-9
cdr3_aa: CASRLDRLNTEAFF
cdr3_nt: TGTGCCAGCAGGCTTGACAGGCTTAACACTGAAGCTTTCTTT

clone_size: few
j_call: TRBJ1-2
d_call: .
v_call: TRBV29-1
cdr3_aa: CSVDVDGYTF
cdr3_nt: TGCAGCGTTGACGTTGATGGCTACACCTTC

clone_size: .
j_call: TRBJ1-2
d_call: .
v_call: TRBV19
cdr3_aa: CASSNRLGGPGGYTF
cdr3_nt: TGTGCCAGTAGTAACCGACTGGGGGGTCCAGGAGGCTACACCTTC

clone_size: .
j_call: TRBJ1-4
d_call: TRBD1
v_call: TRBV3-1/TRBV3-2
cdr3_aa: CASSNGQGGKLFF
cdr3_nt: TGTGCCAGCAGCAACGGACAGGGTGGGAAACTGTTTTTT

clone_size: .
j_call: TRBJ2-3
d_call: TRBD2
v_call: TRBV27
cdr3_aa: CASSIYLAGGPDTQYF
cdr3_nt: TGTGCCAGCAGTATTTACCTAGCGGGGGGACCAGATACGCAGTATTTT

clone_size: once
j_call: TRBJ1-1
d_call: TRBD1
v_call: TRBV5-4
cdr3_aa: CASSAQGVNTEAFF
cdr3_nt: TGTGCCAGCAGCGCTCAGGGGGTGAACACTGAAGCTTTCTTT

clone_size: once
j_call: TRBJ2-2
d_call: .
v_call: TRBV28
cdr3_aa: CASRHSGLTGELFF
cdr3_nt: TGTGCCAGCAGACATAGCGGATTAACCGGGGAGCTGTTTTTT

clone_size: .
j_call: TRBJ2-3
d_call: TRBD2
v_call: TRBV23-1
cdr3_aa: CASSQRTSGGCTDTQYF
cdr3_nt: TGCGCCAGCAGTCAACGGACTAGCGGGGGGTGCACAGATACGCAGTATTTT

clone_size: .
j_call: TRBJ2-3
d_call: TRBD1
v_call: TRBV5-1
cdr3_aa: CASSPARDRPHDTQYF
cdr3_nt: TGCGCCAGCAGCCCAGCCCGGGACAGGCCCCACGATACGCAGTATTTT

clone_size: .
j_call: TRBJ2-7
d_call: .
v_call: TRBV29-1
cdr3_aa: CSAMIDFYEQYF
cdr3_nt: TGCAGCGCTATGATCGACTTTTACGAGCAGTACTTC

clone_size: .
j_call: TRBJ1-2
d_call: TRBD1
v_call: TRBV27
cdr3_aa: CASTSVREWAGGNYGYTF
cdr3_nt: TGTGCCAGCACCTCAGTGAGGGAGTGGGCAGGGGGAAACTATGGCTACACCTTC

clone_size: .
j_call: TRBJ2-1
d_call: .
v_call: TRBV5-1
cdr3_aa: CASSLERPDNEQFF
cdr3_nt: TGCGCCAGCAGCTTGGAGCGGCCTGACAATGAGCAGTTCTTC

clone_size: once
j_call: TRBJ2-2
d_call: TRBD2
v_call: TRBV3-1/TRBV3-2
cdr3_aa: CASRRGGANTGELFF
cdr3_nt: TGTGCCAGCAGACGCGGGGGGGCAAACACCGGGGAGCTGTTTTTT

clone_size: .
j_call: TRBJ2-2
d_call: TRBD2
v_call: TRBV19
cdr3_aa: CASSVGLAGGFISGGELFF
cdr3_nt: TGTGCCAGTAGTGTGGGCCTAGCGGGGGGGTTCATAAGCGGCGGGGAGCTGTTTTTT

clone_size: .
j_call: TRBJ1-1
d_call: .
v_call: TRBV5-1
cdr3_aa: CASSLEEGITEAFF
cdr3_nt: TGCGCCAGCAGCTTGGAGGAGGGAATCACTGAAGCTTTCTTT

clone_size: .
j_call: TRBJ1-2
d_call: TRBD1
v_call: TRBV30
cdr3_aa: CAWSTLTGTYGYTF
cdr3_nt: TGTGCCTGGAGCACCTTGACAGGGACCTATGGCTACACCTTC

clone_size: .
j_call: TRBJ2-1
d_call: TRBD2
v_call: TRBV9
cdr3_aa: CASSPTGTSSNEQFF
cdr3_nt: TGTGCCAGCAGCCCGACCGGGACTAGTTCGAATGAGCAGTTCTTC

clone_size: medium-sized
j_call: TRBJ2-7
d_call: TRBD1
v_call: TRBV9
cdr3_aa: CASSVGGTASYEQYF
cdr3_nt: TGTGCCAGCAGCGTAGGAGGGACAGCGTCCTACGAGCAGTACTTC

clone_size: .
j_call: TRBJ2-2
d_call: .
v_call: TRBV2
cdr3_aa: CARGSSGTGELFF
cdr3_nt: TGTGCCAGGGGGTCCAGCGGGACCGGGGAGCTGTTTTTT

clone_size: .
j_call: TRBJ1-2
d_call: .
v_call: TRBV14
cdr3_aa: CASSPTEETNYGYTF
cdr3_nt: TGTGCCAGCAGCCCGACTGAGGAAACTAACTATGGCTACACCTTC

clone_size: .
j_call: TRBJ2-2
d_call: TRBD2
v_call: TRBV27
cdr3_aa: CASSRWEGLNTGELFF
cdr3_nt: TGTGCCAGCAGTCGGTGGGAGGGCCTGAACACCGGGGAGCTGTTTTTT

clone_size: .
j_call: TRBJ2-1
d_call: TRBD2
v_call: TRBV10-1
cdr3_aa: CASSESASGSPQFF
cdr3_nt: TGCGCCAGCAGTGAGTCGGCTAGCGGGAGTCCTCAGTTCTTC